Below, 10 T cell receptor beta chains from the same sample are listed, as sequenced in a study of T cells in Graves' hyperthyroidism and ophthalmopathy. RNA transcripts yielded amplified TCR beta CDR3 regions. Carried out on the TCR CDR3, a first-round RT-PCR used the HTBI primer set. TCRdb fed the multiplex PCR reads into MiXCR, producing one record per CDR3 protein. The data contain fewer than 250,000 distinct CDR3 sequences, about 24% of them singletons. Input material: blood. All receptors come from a woman in her forties with Graves' ophthalmopathy.

This clonotype was seen repeatedly, ten times or more. The chain joins TRBV5-1 to TRBJ2-5; possibly TRBD1 or TRBD2 for D (5 bases each). Germline lookup yields CDR1 SGHRS and CDR2 YFSETQ. The V gene lost 5 bases and the J gene lost 1 base, with 9 bases spanning the gap. This CDR3 is built from 13 residues. CDR3 bases: TGCGCCAGCAGAGGGACCGTCCAAGAGACCCAGTACTTC. This translates into CASRGTVQETQYF.

This clonotype showed up many times. The chain combines TRBV3-1 with TRBJ1-2; weak D call: TRBD1 (5 bases). The V gene lost 5 bases and the J gene lost 7 bases, with 11 bases spanning the gap. The CDR3 runs to 12 residues. Germline V gene lookup returns CDR1 LGHDT and CDR2 YNNKEL (reference sequence). This CDR3 is CASSERGGGYTF. CDR3 bases: TGTGCCAGCAGCGAAAGGGGTGGTGGCTACACCTTC.

The V call is TRBV28, the J call TRBJ1-1, with TRBD1 as a possible D gene (5 bases). The CDR3 is made up of 15 amino acids. Trimming left V 5 bases short and J 1 base short, with 14 bases between. The germline gives CDR1 MDHEN, CDR2 SYDVKM. The CDR3 DNA reads TGTGCCAGCAGTCGGAAGGGGTTTCCGAACACTGAAGCTTTCTTT. The encoded protein is CASSRKGFPNTEAFF.

This clonotype was counted ten times or more. The chain employs TRBV28 and TRBJ2-7; 13 bases agree with TRBD2. The V segment lost 8 bases and the J segment 2 bases; nucleotides outside the gene matches: 21. CDR3 length equals 20 residues. In germline, CDR1 is MDHEN, CDR2 SYDVKM. The CDR3 nucleotides are TGTGCCAGCTCCCCACTCCTACAGGGGGGGGGGACTAGCGGGACCTACGAGCAGTACTTC. It is translated as CASSPLLQGGGTSGTYEQYF.

At least ten counts were recorded for this clonotype. This chain uses TRBV3-1 with TRBJ1-2, with D hard to call. Germline V gene data show CDR1 as LGHDT and CDR2 as YNNKEL (reference sequence). The CDR3 length is 15 residues. With 1 base removed from V and 2 bases from J, the gap between germline ends came to 11 bases. CDR3 residues: CASSQASLMNYGYTF. CDR3 nucleotides: TGTGCCAGCAGCCAAGCCTCCTTGATGAACTATGGCTACACCTTC.

This clonotype was observed a handful of times. J is TRBJ2-7 and V is TRBV27; the D gene is possibly TRBD2 (5 bases). Germline V lookup: CDR1 MNHEY, CDR2 SMNVEV (reference sequence). This CDR3 has 15 amino acids. Trimming pared 5 bases from V and 2 bases from J, leaving 16 bases between. CDR3 nucleotide sequence: TGTGCCAGCAGTCGCGAGGGAAGACTCACCTACGAGCAGTACTTC. It specifies CASSREGRLTYEQYF.

This clonotype has at least ten counts. The junction departs from the called germline gene at one end, perhaps through a read error. The rearrangement links TRBV29-1 to TRBJ1-3, with TRBD1 identical over 7 bases. Germline CDR1 and CDR2: SQVTM and ANQGSEA. The CDR3 is 12 residues long. This CDR3 is CSVRTGGITIYF. DNA for the CDR3: TGCAGCGTGCGGACAGGAGGAATCACCATATATTTT.

This clonotype was detected many times. The chain is built from TRBV4-2 and TRBJ2-7; D is tentatively TRBD1 or TRBD2 (7 bases each). Germline-derived CDR1 and CDR2 are LGHNA and YNFKEQ. The V end lost 1 base, the J end lost 4 bases, and 20 bases lay between the germline ends. The CDR3 extends over 17 amino acids. CDR3 sequence reads: CASSQVQGGALLYEQYF. CDR3 nucleotide sequence: TGTGCCAGCAGCCAAGTGCAGGGGGGGGCGCTTCTATACGAGCAGTACTTC.

This clonotype was picked up many times. The V gene is TRBV15, the J gene TRBJ2-5; the D gene is possibly TRBD2 (6 bases). Germline V CDR1 and CDR2: LNHNV, YYDKDF (reference sequence). The CDR3 runs to 17 residues. V shed 1 base and J shed 2 bases, with 17 bases lying between them. CDR3 sequence (DNA): TGTGCCACCAGCAGAGTTCGGGAGCGGGCCTTTCAAGAGACCCAGTACTTC. Translated: CATSRVRERAFQETQYF.

Ten or more counts support this clonotype. The CDR3 loop reads CASDETGGENIQYF. The CDR3 bases are TGTGCCAGTGACGAAACGGGAGGGGAAAACATTCAGTACTTC. V is TRBV19 and J is TRBJ2-4; 8 bases match TRBD2. CDR1 is LNHDA and CDR2 is SQIVND in the germline V gene (reference sequence). This CDR3 region has 14 residues. V shed 8 bases and J 5 bases; nucleotides not matched to a gene: 8.